The present T cell receptor beta chain was sequenced within a study of blood T cell repertoires in COVID-19. Overall study: Acute and convalescent COVID-19 samples came from the United States, Italy and Spain. The analysed material was cDNA or gDNA that came from T cells, B-cell-depleted T cells, or PBMCs.

Germline-derived CDR1 and CDR2 are SEHNR and FQNEAQ (reference sequence). V dropped 5 bases and J dropped 8 bases, with 16 bases sitting between them. CDR3 length: 14 residues. In the study's own analysis: Reference gene primer amplification gave nucleated cell count estimates. Sequenced by immunoSEQ multiplex PCR; TCRdb stores in-frame clones only, minus some. V, J and clone size are taken as reported in that table, and D and trimming were inferred from the DNA itself. The repertoire has about 210,000 clones, about 84% of them found once; the top ten carry roughly 13%. The rearrangement joins TRBV7-9 to TRBJ2-1, with TRBD2 as a possible D gene (6 bases). This clonotype was sampled from a human donor in a cohort sampled during active COVID-19. The sequenced sample consisted of peripheral blood. The CDR3 spells CASSKDGGWDEQFF. The CDR3 nucleotides are TGTGCCAGCAGCAAAGATGGGGGGTGGGATGAGCAGTTCTTC.